The 16 T cell receptor beta chains below all came from one sample that was sequenced in a study of cytomegalovirus exposure and HLA in healthy donors. PCR used 60 Vbeta primers and 13 Jbeta primers. Data came from immunoSEQ multiplex PCR; TCRdb stores just in-frame clones and leaves some out. The sample shows roughly 200,000 clones, about 12% of them seen only once. Input material: PBMCs. The receptors were sampled from a man aged 45-65 years in good health and CMV-seropositive.

Only a few counts were recorded for this clone. The chain uses TRBV10-3 and TRBJ2-7; D is possibly TRBD2 (6 bases). V was shortened by 6 bases and J by 6 bases, with 12 bases between the two germline ends. This CDR3 has 12 residues. Germline CDR1 reads ENHRY; CDR2 reads SYGVKD. CDR3 in amino acids: CAISGGTPEQYV. The CDR3 DNA sequence: TGTGCCATCAGCGGAGGGACCCCCGAGCAGTACGTC.

In its sample, this clone was seen once. The V and J genes are TRBV18 and TRBJ2-7, with 8 positions matching TRBD2. With 4 bases clipped from V and 3 bases from J, the junction kept 5 bases outside the gene matches. The CDR3 totals 14 residues. Germline V gene sequence: CDR1 KGHSH, CDR2 LQKENI. The CDR3 loop is CASSQSGGLYEQYF. The CDR3 DNA reads TGTGCCAGCTCACAGAGCGGGGGCCTCTACGAGCAGTACTTC.

The chain has TRBV4-1 and TRBJ2-5; maybe TRBD2 (6 bases). The ends were cut back, 0 bases at V and 4 bases at J, with 9 bases in the middle. Germline CDR1 reads MGHRA; CDR2 reads YSYEKL. The CDR3 has 14 residues. The CDR3 region has the DNA TGCGCCAGCAGCCAAGATCGGCGGGGAGAGACCCAGTACTTC. This codes for CASSQDRRGETQYF.

The chain carries TRBV29-1 and TRBJ2-3; 14 positions match TRBD2. The trim removed 8 bases at V and 3 bases at J, leaving 7 bases unmatched. The CDR3 contains 15 residues. Germline loops: CDR1 SQVTM, CDR2 ANQGSEA. CDR3 sequence reads: CSFRTSGGLTDTQYF. DNA of the CDR3: TGCAGCTTCAGGACTAGCGGGGGGTTGACAGATACGCAGTATTTT.

This clone showed up just a few times. V is TRBV30 and J is TRBJ1-2; possible D gene TRBD1, 5 bases. The germline V gene has CDR1 GTSNPN and CDR2 SVGIG (reference sequence). The CDR3 contains 10 residues. The germline V and J ends were trimmed by 2 bases and 14 bases, with 12 bases remaining between them. CDR3 nucleotide sequence: TGTGCCTGGAGTATCGTGCCAGGGACCTTC. Amino acid sequence: CAWSIVPGTF.

The chain employs TRBV5-1 and TRBJ2-7; 7 positions match TRBD1. The CDR3 is 16 residues long. The V gene end was trimmed by 3 bases and the J gene end by 5 bases; junction bases not matched to a gene: 14. The germline CDR1 and CDR2 sequences are SGHRS and YFSETQ. The CDR3 bases are TGCGCCAGCAGCTGGGGCCTTACAGGGGCGGGCAACGAGCAGTACTTC. Translating it yields CASSWGLTGAGNEQYF.

This chain uses TRBV28 with TRBJ2-1; TRBD2 is a possible D gene (6 bases). V lost 2 bases and J lost 2, with 10 bases in between. CDR1 is MDHEN, CDR2 SYDVKM, per germline. CDR3 length: 15 amino acids. CDR3: CASSLAGPTYNEQFF. The CDR3 bases are TGTGCCAGCAGTTTAGCGGGACCTACCTACAATGAGCAGTTCTTC.

The J gene is TRBJ2-5, the V gene TRBV7-2; 11 nucleotides line up with TRBD2. CDR3 size: 16 residues. J gave up 3 bases and V 5 bases, and 8 bases lay outside the gene matches. Germline-derived CDR1 and CDR2 are SGHTA and FQGNSA. The CDR3: CASSKLAGGGKETQYF. The CDR3 region has the DNA TGTGCCAGCAGCAAGCTAGCGGGGGGCGGTAAAGAGACCCAGTACTTC.

The chain links TRBV6-5 to TRBJ2-1, with TRBD1 as a possible D gene (6 bases). The V end was cut by 4 bases, the J end by 5 bases, with 12 bases between. The germline gives CDR1 MNHEY, CDR2 SVGAGI. The CDR3 covers 14 residues. The chain's CDR3 is CASSSRPGDNEQFF. CDR3 nucleotides: TGTGCCAGCAGTTCCCGACCAGGGGACAATGAGCAGTTCTTC.

This clone was observed a handful of times. The chain recombines TRBV6-5 with TRBJ1-3; weak D call: TRBD1 (6 bases). Germline V lookup: CDR1 MNHEY, CDR2 SVGAGI. The CDR3 length is 15 residues. V gave up 6 bases and J gave up 0 bases, with 12 bases separating them. DNA of the CDR3: TGTGCCAGCAGCCTCAGGGGAAACTCTGGAAACACCATATATTTT. Encoded protein: CASSLRGNSGNTIYF.

The table lists this clone with a few counts. The V and J genes are TRBV18 and TRBJ2-5; D is perhaps TRBD1 (7 bases). Germline loops: CDR1 KGHSH, CDR2 LQKENI. This CDR3 comprises 15 residues. With 6 bases removed from V and 5 bases from J, the gap between germline ends came to 19 bases. CDR3 residues: CASSEVAGQSETQYF. Written as DNA, the CDR3 is TGTGCCAGCTCCGAAGTCGCGGGACAGAGCGAGACCCAGTACTTC.

The chain joins TRBV9 to TRBJ1-6; D possibly corresponds to TRBD1 (5 bases). Germline CDR1 and CDR2: SGDLS and YYNGEE. This CDR3 contains 14 residues. With 2 bases removed from V and 5 bases from J, the gap between germline ends came to 8 bases. Here the CDR3 reads CASSVSGNNSPLHF. The CDR3, as DNA: TGTGCCAGCAGCGTTTCAGGGAATAATTCACCCCTCCACTTT. Full variable domain (missing parts from reference TRBV9 and TRBJ1-6): DSGVTQTPKHLITATGQRVTLRCSPRSGDLSVYWYQQSLDQGLQFLIQYYNGEERAKGNILERFSAQQFPDLHSELNLSSLELGDSALYFCASSVSGNNSPLHFGNGTRLTVT.

Turning to this clone: The conserved final phenylalanine or tryptophan is absent from the CDR3, which likely points to a read error. V usage is TRBV2 and J usage is TRBJ1-2; 11 positions agree with TRBD1. V lost 6 bases and J lost 5; bases outside the gene matches: 8. Germline V gene data show CDR1 as SNHLY and CDR2 as FYNNEI. This CDR3 region has 15 residues. This chain's CDR3 is CASRGQGAIKYGYTL. Here the CDR3 DNA reads TGTGCCAGCAGAGGACAGGGGGCTATCAAATATGGCTACACCTTA.

This clone showed up just a few times. This chain uses TRBV9 with TRBJ1-1; D unresolved. Trimming pared 0 bases from V and 6 bases from J, leaving 12 bases between. CDR1 and CDR2 (germline): SGDLS, YYNGEE. This CDR3 has 14 residues. The CDR3 loop is CASSVDLEFSEAFF. The CDR3 DNA sequence: TGTGCCAGCAGCGTAGATCTGGAGTTCTCTGAAGCTTTCTTT.

The chain carries TRBV15 and TRBJ1-1; TRBD1 is a possible D gene (6 bases). Germline V gives CDR1 LNHNV, CDR2 YYDKDF (reference sequence). V dropped 3 bases and J dropped 12 bases, with 17 bases sitting between them. This CDR3 spans 13 amino acids. The CDR3 DNA is TGTGCCACCAGCAGGGAAGGGGGAAGGGAAACTTTCTTT. As protein: CATSREGGRETFF.

This clone has a single count. The V and J genes are TRBV7-9 and TRBJ1-3; maybe TRBD1 (6 bases). With 5 bases removed from V and 3 bases from J, the gap between germline ends came to 14 bases. Germline lookup yields CDR1 SEHNR and CDR2 FQNEAQ (reference sequence). This CDR3 has 15 residues. The CDR3 is CASSPQGSGGNTIYF. The CDR3 DNA sequence: TGTGCCAGCAGCCCGCAGGGGTCTGGTGGAAACACCATATATTTT.